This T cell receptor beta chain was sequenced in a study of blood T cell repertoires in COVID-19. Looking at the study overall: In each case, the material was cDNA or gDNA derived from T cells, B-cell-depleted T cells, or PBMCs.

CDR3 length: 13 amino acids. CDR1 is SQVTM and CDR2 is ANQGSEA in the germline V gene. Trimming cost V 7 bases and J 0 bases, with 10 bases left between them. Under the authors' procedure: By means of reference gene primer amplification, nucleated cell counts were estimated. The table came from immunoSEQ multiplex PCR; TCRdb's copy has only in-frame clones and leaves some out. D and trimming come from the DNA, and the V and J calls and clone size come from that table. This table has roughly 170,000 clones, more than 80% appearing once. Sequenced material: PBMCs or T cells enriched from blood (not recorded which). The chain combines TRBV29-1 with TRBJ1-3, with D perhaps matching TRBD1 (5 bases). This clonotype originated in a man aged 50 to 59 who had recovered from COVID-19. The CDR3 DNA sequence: TGCAGCGCTGTGGGACTCTCTGGAAACACCATATATTTT. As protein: CSAVGLSGNTIYF. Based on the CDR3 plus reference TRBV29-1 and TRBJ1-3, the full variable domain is SAVISQKPSRDICQRGTSLTIQCQVDSQVTMMFWYRQQPGQSLTLIATANQGSEATYESGFVIDKFPISRPNLTFSTLTVSNMSPEDSSIYLCSAVGLSGNTIYFGEGSWLTVV.